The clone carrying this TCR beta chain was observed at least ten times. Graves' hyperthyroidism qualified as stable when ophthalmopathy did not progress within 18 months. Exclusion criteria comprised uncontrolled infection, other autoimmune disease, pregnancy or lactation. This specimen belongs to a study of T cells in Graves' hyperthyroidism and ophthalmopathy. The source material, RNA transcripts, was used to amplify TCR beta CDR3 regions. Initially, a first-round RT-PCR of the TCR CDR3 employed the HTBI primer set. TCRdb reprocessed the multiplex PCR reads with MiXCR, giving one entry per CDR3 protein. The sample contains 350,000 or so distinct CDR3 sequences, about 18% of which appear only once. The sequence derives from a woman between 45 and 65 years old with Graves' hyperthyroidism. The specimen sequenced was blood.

The CDR3 DNA reads TGTGCCAGCAGCACTTGGAAGATCAACTATGGCTACACCTTC. Its translation is CASSTWKINYGYTF. The chain combines TRBV13 with TRBJ1-2; D not certain. The length of the CDR3 is 14 residues. Germline values: CDR1 PRHDT, CDR2 FYEKMQ (reference sequence). The germline V and J ends were trimmed by 5 bases and 2 bases, with 12 bases remaining between them. Drawing the rest from reference TRBV13 and TRBJ1-2, the complete variable domain is AAGVIQSPRHLIKEKRETATLKCYPIPRHDTVYWYQQGPGQDPQFLISFYEKMQSDKGSIPDRFSAQQFSDYHSELNMSSLELGDSALYFCASSTWKINYGYTFGSGTRLTVV.